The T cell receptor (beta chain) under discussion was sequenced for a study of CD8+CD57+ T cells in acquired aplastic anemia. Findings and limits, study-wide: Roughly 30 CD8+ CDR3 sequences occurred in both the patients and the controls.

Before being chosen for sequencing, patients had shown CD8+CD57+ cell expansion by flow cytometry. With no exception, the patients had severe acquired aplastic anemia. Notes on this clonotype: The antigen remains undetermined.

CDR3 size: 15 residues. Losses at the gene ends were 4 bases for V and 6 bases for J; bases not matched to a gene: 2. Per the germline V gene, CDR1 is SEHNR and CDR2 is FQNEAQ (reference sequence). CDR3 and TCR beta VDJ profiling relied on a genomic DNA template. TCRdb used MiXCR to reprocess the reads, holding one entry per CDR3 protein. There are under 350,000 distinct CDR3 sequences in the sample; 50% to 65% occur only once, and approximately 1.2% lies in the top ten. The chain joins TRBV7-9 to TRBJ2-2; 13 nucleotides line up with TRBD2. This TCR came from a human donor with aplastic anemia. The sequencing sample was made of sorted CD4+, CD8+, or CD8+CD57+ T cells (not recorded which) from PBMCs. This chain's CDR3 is CASSWTSGRAGELFF. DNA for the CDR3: TGTGCCAGCAGCTGGACTAGCGGGAGAGCCGGGGAGCTGTTTTTT.